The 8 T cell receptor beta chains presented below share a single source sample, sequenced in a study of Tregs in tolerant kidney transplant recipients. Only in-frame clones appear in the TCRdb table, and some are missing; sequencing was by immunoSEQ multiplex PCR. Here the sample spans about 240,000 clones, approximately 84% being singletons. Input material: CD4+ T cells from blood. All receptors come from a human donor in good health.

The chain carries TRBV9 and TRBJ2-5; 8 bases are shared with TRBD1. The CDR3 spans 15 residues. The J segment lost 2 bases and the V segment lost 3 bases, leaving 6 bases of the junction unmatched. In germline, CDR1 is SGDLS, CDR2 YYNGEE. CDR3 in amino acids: CASSARQGLQETQYF. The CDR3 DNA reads TGTGCCAGCAGCGCCAGACAGGGGTTACAAGAGACCCAGTACTTC.

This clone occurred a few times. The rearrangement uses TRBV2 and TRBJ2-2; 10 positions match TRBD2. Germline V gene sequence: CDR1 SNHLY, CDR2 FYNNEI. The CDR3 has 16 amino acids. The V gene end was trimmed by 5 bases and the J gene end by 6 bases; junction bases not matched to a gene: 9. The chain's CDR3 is CASSTRTSGGAGELFF. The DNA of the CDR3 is TGTGCCAGCAGTACCCGGACGAGCGGGGGGGCCGGGGAGCTGTTTTTT.

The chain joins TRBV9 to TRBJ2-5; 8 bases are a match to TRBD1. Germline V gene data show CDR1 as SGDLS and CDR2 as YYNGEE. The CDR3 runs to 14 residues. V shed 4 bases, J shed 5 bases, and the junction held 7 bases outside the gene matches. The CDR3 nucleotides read TGTGCCAGCAGCCCCGGCCAGGGGGCTGAGACCCAGTACTTC. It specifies CASSPGQGAETQYF.

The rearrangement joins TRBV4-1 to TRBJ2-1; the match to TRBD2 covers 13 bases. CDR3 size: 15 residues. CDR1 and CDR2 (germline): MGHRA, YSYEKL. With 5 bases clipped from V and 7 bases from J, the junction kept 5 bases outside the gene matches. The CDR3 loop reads CASSEGLAGTNEQFF. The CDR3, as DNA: TGCGCCAGCAGCGAGGGACTAGCGGGAACGAATGAGCAGTTCTTC.

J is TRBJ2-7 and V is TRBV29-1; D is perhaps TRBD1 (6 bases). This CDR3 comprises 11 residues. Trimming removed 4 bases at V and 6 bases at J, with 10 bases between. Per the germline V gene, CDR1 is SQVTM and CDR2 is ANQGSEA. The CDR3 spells CSVVRGIEQYF. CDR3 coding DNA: TGCAGCGTTGTGAGGGGGATCGAGCAGTACTTC.

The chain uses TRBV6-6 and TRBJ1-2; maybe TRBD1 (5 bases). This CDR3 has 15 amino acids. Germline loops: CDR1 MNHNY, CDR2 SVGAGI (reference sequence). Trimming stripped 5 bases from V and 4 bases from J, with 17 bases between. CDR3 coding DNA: TGTGCCAGCAGTGGGGGTACAGGAAAGGGCTATGGCTACACCTTC. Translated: CASSGGTGKGYGYTF.

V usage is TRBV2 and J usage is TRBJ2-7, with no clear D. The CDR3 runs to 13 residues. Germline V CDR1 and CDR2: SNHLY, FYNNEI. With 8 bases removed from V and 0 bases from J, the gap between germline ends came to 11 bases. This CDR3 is CASQGTYSYEQYF. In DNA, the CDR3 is TGTGCCAGCCAAGGAACTTACTCCTACGAGCAGTACTTC.

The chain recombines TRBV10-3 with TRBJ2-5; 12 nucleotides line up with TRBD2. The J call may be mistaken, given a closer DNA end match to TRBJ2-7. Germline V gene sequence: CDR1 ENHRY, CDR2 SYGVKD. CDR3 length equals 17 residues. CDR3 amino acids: CAISESTTSGGHYEQYF. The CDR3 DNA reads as TGTGCCATCAGTGAGTCGACCACTAGCGGGGGGCACTACGAGCAGTACTTC.